This T cell receptor beta chain comes out of a study of blood T cell repertoires in COVID-19. Study summary: From T cells, B-cell-depleted T cells, or PBMCs came the material, which was cDNA or gDNA.

In the authors' methods: Amplified reference gene primers provided the basis for estimating nucleated cell counts. Measured with immunoSEQ multiplex PCR; TCRdb has only the in-frame clones, and not every one. The V and J calls and clone size come from that table; D and trimming were worked out from the DNA. The table includes about 370,000 clones, over 85% detected once. The study drew participants aged about 18 to 89 years from roughly 25 US areas. The V segment lost 4 bases and the J segment 3 bases; nucleotides outside the gene matches: 3. The CDR3 covers 15 residues. Germline V gene sequence: CDR1 SGHTA, CDR2 FQGNSA.

V gene TRBV7-2 combines with J gene TRBJ1-6; 7 nucleotides align to TRBD1. The sequence was obtained from a woman aged 25 to 39 who had recovered from COVID-19. Sequencing used PBMCs or T cells enriched from blood (not recorded which). In DNA, the CDR3 is TGTGCCAGCAGCTCCGGGACAGTCTATAATTCACCCCTCCACTTT. The encoded protein is CASSSGTVYNSPLHF. Full variable domain (outside the CDR3, taken from reference TRBV7-2 and TRBJ1-6): GAGVSQSPSNKVTEKGKDVELRCDPISGHTALYWYRQSLGQGLEFLIYFQGNSAPDKSGLPSDRFSAERTGGSVSTLTIQRTQQEDSAVYLCASSSGTVYNSPLHFGNGTRLTVT.